These 28 T cell receptor beta chains originate from one sample sequenced in a study of shared clonotypes between healthy human individuals. Assay used: immunoSEQ multiplex PCR; TCRdb lists only in-frame clones, some missing. The sample comprises about 1,900,000 clones, approximately 94% of which are singletons, and 1% to 1.5% rests with the top ten. CD8 cells classed as naive were CD45RO-negative and positively selected for CCR7, excluding terminally differentiated effector memory CD45RA+ cells. Source material: naive CD8+ T cells sorted from blood. The origin of the receptors is a man aged 18 to 29 in good health.

This chain connects TRBV7-6 to TRBJ1-6, with D hard to call. This CDR3 region has 15 residues. Germline lookup yields CDR1 SGHVS and CDR2 FNYEAQ. V shed 4 bases and J shed 10 bases, with 17 bases lying between them. In nucleotides, the CDR3 is TGTGCCAGCAGCTCAATTGGGCAGTTAAAATCACCCCTCCACTTT. It is translated as CASSSIGQLKSPLHF.

V and J are TRBV7-9 and TRBJ1-1, with D hard to call. Germline V gives CDR1 SEHNR, CDR2 FQNEAQ (reference sequence). The CDR3 is 14 amino acids. Trimming removed 7 bases from V and 1 base from J, with 13 bases in between. CDR3 sequence: CASIRWPGNTEAFF. CDR3 coding DNA: TGTGCCAGCATCCGATGGCCGGGGAACACTGAAGCTTTCTTT.

CDR3 DNA: TGTGCCAGCAGCTTAGGGGTAGCGGGGGTGCCCTACGAGCAGTACTTC. Protein product: CASSLGVAGVPYEQYF. The J gene is TRBJ2-7, the V gene TRBV7-2; TRBD2 matches at 9 bases. Looked up from germline, CDR1 is SGHTA and CDR2 is FQGNSA. This CDR3 spans 16 amino acids. The junction had 6 bases not matched to a gene; V was cut back by 1 base and J by 2 bases.

This chain joins TRBV15 and TRBJ2-3; no clear D gene. The germline V gene encodes CDR1 LNHNV and CDR2 YYDKDF (reference sequence). CDR3 length: 17 residues. V was trimmed by 0 bases and J by 0 bases, leaving 13 bases between them. The CDR3 here is CATSREVGDTSTDTQYF. The DNA for the CDR3 is TGTGCCACCAGCAGAGAGGTTGGGGATACTAGCACAGATACGCAGTATTTT.

The chain employs TRBV7-8 and TRBJ1-2; 8 bases are shared with TRBD1. Germline CDR1 is SGHVS and CDR2 is FQNEAQ. CDR3 length: 13 amino acids. V shed 3 bases, J shed 5 bases, and the junction held 2 bases outside the gene matches. CDR3 nucleotides: TGTGCCAGCAGCTTCGGACAGGGATATGGCTACACCTTC. It is translated as CASSFGQGYGYTF.

A word on this clone: The sample carries other DNA sequences with the same CDR3. The chain joins TRBV6-5 to TRBJ1-1; D is ambiguous. V was trimmed by 2 bases and J by 2 bases, leaving 6 bases between them. The CDR3 loop spans 13 amino acids. CDR1 is MNHEY, CDR2 SVGAGI, per germline. The CDR3 sequence: CASSYHTNTEAFF. The CDR3 DNA reads TGTGCCAGCAGTTACCATACTAACACTGAAGCTTTCTTT.

Comment on this clone: Other DNA sequences within the sample encode an identical CDR3. The chain combines TRBV6-5 with TRBJ2-7; 7 bases line up with TRBD2. The V gene end was trimmed by 2 bases and the J gene end by 1 base; junction bases not matched to a gene: 5. This CDR3 contains 15 residues. Germline CDR1 MNHEY, CDR2 SVGAGI. The CDR3 here is CASSYAGDSSYEQYF. The CDR3 region has the DNA TGTGCCAGCAGTTACGCGGGAGATTCTTCCTACGAGCAGTACTTC.

This clone was seen only once. V is TRBV27 and J is TRBJ2-1; D is ambiguous. Germline values: CDR1 MNHEY, CDR2 SMNVEV (reference sequence). This CDR3 region has 15 residues. Trimming shortened V by 3 bases and J by 2 bases, and 11 bases separated the two germline ends. The CDR3 region has the DNA TGTGCCAGCAGTTTTGAGGTGAGCCCCTACAATGAGCAGTTCTTC. Translating it yields CASSFEVSPYNEQFF.

The rearrangement uses TRBV5-5 and TRBJ2-3, with D tentatively TRBD2 (6 bases). The CDR3 sequence is 15 residues long. Trimming cost V 0 bases and J 5 bases, with 13 bases left between them. The germline V gene has CDR1 SGHKS and CDR2 YYEKEE (reference sequence). The CDR3 region has the DNA TGTGCCAGCAGCTTGGGACTTAGCGGCCTAGATACGCAGTATTTT. Encoded protein: CASSLGLSGLDTQYF.

Comments on this clone: Other DNA sequences in this specimen translate into the identical CDR3. The genes are TRBV5-4 and TRBJ2-7; D may be TRBD1 (5 bases). The germline V gene has CDR1 SGHNT and CDR2 YYREEE (reference sequence). The V and J ends lost 1 base and 2 bases respectively, with 7 bases between them. The CDR3 length is 13 residues. CDR3 loop: CASSLTGTYEQYF. The CDR3 bases are TGTGCCAGCAGCTTGACAGGAACCTACGAGCAGTACTTC.

The chain couples TRBV11-2 to TRBJ2-4, with D possibly being TRBD1 or TRBD2 (5 bases each). Deletions cut 5 bases from V and 9 bases from J, with 17 bases between. Looked up from germline, CDR1 is SGHAT and CDR2 is FQNNGV. The CDR3 spans 14 residues. The CDR3, as DNA: TGTGCCAGCAGCCCCAACGGGGCAGTCGGCATTCAGTACTTC. It specifies CASSPNGAVGIQYF. The complete variable domain, with remaining parts taken from reference TRBV11-2 and TRBJ2-4, reads EAGVAQSPRYKIIEKRQSVAFWCNPISGHATLYWYQQILGQGPKLLIQFQNNGVVDDSQLPKDRFSAERLKGVDSTLKIQPAKLEDSAVYLCASSPNGAVGIQYFGAGTRLSVL.

The chain links TRBV27 to TRBJ2-7; the match to TRBD2 covers 11 bases. The V segment lost 5 bases and the J segment 5 bases; nucleotides outside the gene matches: 5. CDR1 is MNHEY and CDR2 is SMNVEV in the germline V gene (reference sequence). The CDR3 has 14 residues. CDR3 in DNA: TGTGCCAGCAGTATCGGACTAGCGGGCGACGAGCAGTACTTC. It is translated as CASSIGLAGDEQYF.

V and J are TRBV19 and TRBJ2-7; 14 positions match TRBD2. The V and J ends lost 5 bases and 3 bases, in that order; junction bases with no gene match: 6. The CDR3 consists of 16 residues. CDR1 is LNHDA and CDR2 is SQIVND in the germline V gene (reference sequence). The CDR3 DNA reads TGTGCCAGTAGTGCCGGGACTAGCGGGAGAGGCTACGAGCAGTACTTC. This translates into CASSAGTSGRGYEQYF.

V usage is TRBV5-6 and J usage is TRBJ2-5; D unclear. There are 16 residues in the CDR3. Looked up from germline, CDR1 is SGHDT and CDR2 is YYEEEE. The germline V and J ends were trimmed by 0 bases and 1 base, with 13 bases remaining between them. As DNA, the CDR3 is TGTGCCAGCAGCTTGGCCCTTACGGAAGGCCAAGAGACCCAGTACTTC. Its translation: CASSLALTEGQETQYF.

The V gene is TRBV10-3, the J gene TRBJ2-7; 7 nucleotides match TRBD1. J lost 0 bases, V lost 6 bases, and 5 bases had no gene match. Germline CDR1 and CDR2: ENHRY and SYGVKD. The CDR3 length is 14 residues. CDR3 sequence reads: CAIRGTDSSYEQYF. For the CDR3, the DNA is TGTGCCATCAGGGGGACAGATAGCTCCTACGAGCAGTACTTC.

This clone has only one observation. V is TRBV27 and J is TRBJ1-2; TRBD1 might be the D (6 bases). V was cut by 3 bases and J by 6 bases, with 11 bases left in between. This CDR3 spans 13 amino acids. Germline loops: CDR1 MNHEY, CDR2 SMNVEV (reference sequence). The chain's CDR3 is CASSFGGLNGYTF. The CDR3 DNA reads as TGTGCCAGCAGTTTCGGGGGCCTGAATGGCTACACCTTC.

The chain uses TRBV11-2 and TRBJ1-2, with no clear D. CDR1 and CDR2 from the germline V gene are SGHAT and FQNNGV. V gave up 10 bases and J gave up 5 bases, with 14 bases separating them. This CDR3 is built from 12 residues. DNA for the CDR3: TGTGCCATTCCCGACGGCCCTTATGGCTACACCTTC. Translation: CAIPDGPYGYTF.

J is TRBJ2-3 and V is TRBV5-4; D not resolved. Germline V CDR1 and CDR2: SGHNT, YYREEE (reference sequence). CDR3 length: 14 amino acids. Deletions cut 3 bases from V and 3 bases from J, with 11 bases between. The CDR3 reads CASSSFLGTDTQYF. The CDR3 nucleotides are TGTGCCAGCAGCTCCTTCCTCGGAACAGATACGCAGTATTTT.

The chain recombines TRBV4-3 with TRBJ1-1; D is unresolved. The CDR3 extends over 13 amino acids. Germline V CDR1 and CDR2: LGHNA, YSLEER. Trimming removed 0 bases at V and 4 bases at J, with 6 bases between. Written as DNA, the CDR3 is TGCGCCAGCAGCCAAGATGTGGGCACTGAAGCTTTCTTT. It is translated as CASSQDVGTEAFF.

As concerns this clone: A junction end diverges from the germline sequence, so it may reflect a read error. V and J are TRBV7-9 and TRBJ1-3, with TRBD1 matching 11 bases. This CDR3 comprises 17 residues. CDR1 and CDR2 (germline): SEHNR, FQNEAQ (reference sequence). CDR3 in amino acids: CASSIAGTGGSGNTIYF. CDR3 sequence (DNA): TGTGCCAGCAGCATAGCGGGGACAGGGGGCTCTGGAAACACCATATATTTT.

Concerning this clone: The same CDR3 can be traced to other DNA sequences in this sample. V usage is TRBV2 and J usage is TRBJ1-5; TRBD1 aligns across 8 bases. The CDR3 runs to 14 residues. The germline V gene has CDR1 SNHLY and CDR2 FYNNEI. Trimming at V came to 5 bases and at J to 2 bases, leaving 2 bases not matched to a gene. CDR3 residues: CASSLGQGNQPQHF. The CDR3 DNA sequence: TGTGCCAGCAGTCTGGGACAGGGCAATCAGCCCCAGCATTTT.

CDR3 region: CSVEGEVAGGGESDTQYF. The CDR3 DNA is TGCAGCGTTGAAGGAGAGGTAGCGGGAGGAGGGGAGTCAGATACGCAGTATTTT. The chain links TRBV29-1 to TRBJ2-3, with 10 bases aligning to TRBD2. The V gene end was trimmed by 1 base and the J gene end by 4 bases; junction bases not matched to a gene: 14. The germline CDR1 and CDR2 sequences are SQVTM and ANQGSEA. The CDR3 contains 18 residues.

In its sample, this clone was seen once. The chain couples TRBV27 to TRBJ2-5; D gene unclear. The CDR3 length is 14 residues. The germline V gene has CDR1 MNHEY and CDR2 SMNVEV (reference sequence). Deletions cut 1 base from V and 2 bases from J, with 8 bases between. CDR3 sequence (DNA): TGTGCCAGCAGTTTATATGGCAAACAAGAGACCCAGTACTTC. Translated, it gives CASSLYGKQETQYF.

This clone was seen a single time. The chain employs TRBV6-5 and TRBJ2-5; D ambiguous. The CDR3 extends over 13 amino acids. V was trimmed by 5 bases and J by 1 base, leaving 8 bases between them. The germline V gene encodes CDR1 MNHEY and CDR2 SVGAGI. The CDR3 nucleotides read TGTGCCAGCAGTGACTGGTTCCAAGAGACCCAGTACTTC. Translation gives CASSDWFQETQYF.

The CDR3 region has the DNA TGTGCCAGCAGTTCCCCACAGGGCGGGGAGCTGTTTTTT. Encoded protein: CASSSPQGGELFF. The chain has TRBV6-6 and TRBJ2-2, with a possible D match to TRBD1 (6 bases). The germline V and J ends were trimmed by 4 bases and 7 bases, with 10 bases remaining between them. The CDR3 is made up of 13 amino acids. The germline V gene encodes CDR1 MNHNY and CDR2 SVGAGI (reference sequence).

This rearrangement joins TRBV4-3 to TRBJ2-2; 7 nucleotides line up with TRBD2. V shed 3 bases and J 6 bases; nucleotides not matched to a gene: 10. Germline V gene lookup returns CDR1 LGHNA and CDR2 YSLEER. This CDR3 contains 16 residues. The CDR3 reads CASSQAAGVISGELFF. The CDR3, as DNA: TGCGCCAGCAGCCAGGCGGCGGGAGTAATCTCCGGGGAGCTGTTTTTT.

V usage is TRBV7-2 and J usage is TRBJ2-1; possibly TRBD2 for D (6 bases). Trimming pared 4 bases from V and 3 bases from J, leaving 13 bases between. The CDR3 runs 15 residues. Germline V gene data show CDR1 as SGHTA and CDR2 as FQGNSA. The CDR3 region is CASSSRGGDYNEQFF. The DNA for the CDR3 is TGTGCCAGCAGCTCTAGGGGCGGGGACTACAATGAGCAGTTCTTC.

The CDR3: CASRVSTVTFTYEQYF. CDR3 nucleotides: TGTGCCAGCAGGGTTTCGACTGTGACTTTTACCTACGAGCAGTACTTC. The gene calls are TRBV2 and TRBJ2-7; D uncertain. CDR3 length equals 16 residues. Germline assignment: CDR1 SNHLY and CDR2 FYNNEI. The V gene lost 6 bases and the J gene lost 2 bases, with 20 bases spanning the gap.